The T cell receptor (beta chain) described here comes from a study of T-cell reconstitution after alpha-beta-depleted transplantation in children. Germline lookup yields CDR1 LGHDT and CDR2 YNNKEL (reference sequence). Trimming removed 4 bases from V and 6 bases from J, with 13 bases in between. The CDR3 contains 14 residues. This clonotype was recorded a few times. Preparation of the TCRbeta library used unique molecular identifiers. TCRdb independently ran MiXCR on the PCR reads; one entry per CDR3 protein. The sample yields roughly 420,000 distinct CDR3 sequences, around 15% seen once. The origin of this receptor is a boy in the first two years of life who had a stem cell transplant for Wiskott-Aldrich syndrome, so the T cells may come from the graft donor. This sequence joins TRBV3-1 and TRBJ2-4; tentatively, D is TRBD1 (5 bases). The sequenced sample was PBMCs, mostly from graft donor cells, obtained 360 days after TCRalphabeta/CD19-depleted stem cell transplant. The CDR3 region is CASSLLTVGNIQYF. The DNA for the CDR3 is TGTGCCAGCAGCCTCCTGACAGTAGGAAACATTCAGTACTTC.